The 11 T cell receptor beta chains presented below share a single source sample, sequenced in a study. TCRdb reprocessed the 5' RACE reads via MiXCR and lists one record per CDR3 protein. This table has about 40,000 distinct CDR3 sequences, approximately 20% appearing once. The sample consisted of naive CD4+ T cells sorted from a lymph node. Subset indicated: naive CD4+ T cells, CD4+CD45RA+CD25-. Receptors originate from a female donor with breast cancer.

This clonotype was seen repeatedly, ten times or more. This sequence joins TRBV5-1 and TRBJ2-5; D gene uncertain. In germline, CDR1 is SGHRS, CDR2 YFSETQ. The CDR3 is 15 residues long. V was clipped by 1 base and J by 3 bases, with 13 bases between them. Here the CDR3 DNA reads TGCGCCAGCAGCTTGTTGTCTAGGAAGGAAGAGACCCAGTACTTC. This sequence encodes CASSLLSRKEETQYF. Combining the CDR3 with reference TRBV5-1 and TRBJ2-5 gives the whole variable domain KAGVTQTPRYLIKTRGQQVTLSCSPISGHRSVSWYQQTPGQGLQFLFEYFSETQRNKGNFPGRFSGRQFSNSRSEMNVSTLELGDSALYLCASSLLSRKEETQYFGPGTRLLVL.

The rearrangement joins TRBV10-2 to TRBJ1-2, with D possibly TRBD1 on 5 matching bases. V was trimmed by 4 bases and J by 0 bases, leaving 21 bases between them. The CDR3 is made up of 18 amino acids. Germline CDR1 and CDR2: WSHSY and SAAADI. The CDR3 DNA is TGCGCCAGCAGTGTGAAGCGTACAGTGGGGCTGGCTAACTATGGCTACACCTTC. Translation: CASSVKRTVGLANYGYTF.

In its sample, this clonotype was seen many times. The J gene is TRBJ2-5, the V gene TRBV7-6; no definite D call. The V and J ends lost 5 bases and 13 bases respectively, with 17 bases between them. The CDR3 totals 12 residues. CDR1 is SGHVS and CDR2 is FNYEAQ in the germline V gene. The CDR3 is CASSPTMGSLYF. The CDR3 coding sequence is TGTGCCAGCAGCCCTACTATGGGATCCCTGTACTTC.

The chain carries TRBV28 and TRBJ1-2; D remains unclear. The CDR3 totals 17 residues. V lost 1 base and J lost 0, with 15 bases in between. Per germline, CDR1 MDHEN and CDR2 SYDVKM. The CDR3 here is CASSLLIGPIANYGYTF. The CDR3 DNA sequence: TGTGCCAGCAGTTTATTAATAGGCCCTATAGCTAACTATGGCTACACCTTC.

The sample holds a few counts of this clonotype. This rearrangement joins TRBV6-5 to TRBJ1-5; TRBD1 matches at 9 bases. Germline V gives CDR1 MNHEY, CDR2 SVGAGI. The CDR3 loop spans 14 amino acids. V trimming: 4 bases; J trimming: 9 bases; junction bases outside the gene matches: 7. Here the CDR3 DNA reads TGTGCCAGCAGTTTCCGGACAGGGGATCGGCCCCAGCATTTT. This gives the protein CASSFRTGDRPQHF.

For this clonotype: It is likely a read error, because the conserved phenylalanine at the end of the CDR3 is missing. This chain joins TRBV5-1 and TRBJ2-3; D is perhaps TRBD2 (5 bases). The germline V gene encodes CDR1 SGHRS and CDR2 YFSETQ. V was trimmed by 1 base and J by 6 bases, leaving 12 bases between them. This CDR3 spans 14 amino acids. This CDR3 is CASSLPRTEDTQYL. For the CDR3, the DNA is TGCGCCAGCAGCTTGCCCCGGACTGAGGATACGCAGTATCTT.

The chain is built from TRBV4-3 and TRBJ2-3; 7 positions match TRBD2. Trimming cost V 0 bases and J 3 bases; bases outside gene matches: 0. Germline V gives CDR1 LGHNA, CDR2 YSLEER. This CDR3 comprises 14 residues. The CDR3 DNA follows: TGCGCCAGCAGCCAAGACGGGGGGACAGATACGCAGTATTTT. This encodes CASSQDGGTDTQYF.

In this sample, this clonotype turned up a few times. V and J are TRBV11-1 and TRBJ1-6, with 8 nucleotides matching TRBD1. The germline V gene encodes CDR1 SGHAT and CDR2 FQDESV (reference sequence). V lost 5 bases to trimming and J lost 4 bases; unmatched junction nucleotides: 4. The CDR3 has 15 amino acids. CDR3 sequence: CASSPGQDYNSPLHF. Written as DNA, the CDR3 is TGTGCCAGCAGCCCGGGACAGGATTATAATTCACCCCTCCACTTT.

The chain recombines TRBV5-5 with TRBJ1-4; unclear D gene. V was pared by 0 bases and J by 7 bases, with 10 bases between. The CDR3 length is 14 residues. Looked up from germline, CDR1 is SGHKS and CDR2 is YYEKEE (reference sequence). CDR3 bases: TGTGCCAGCAGCTTGGTCGGTAATGGTGAAAAACTGTTTTTT. Protein product: CASSLVGNGEKLFF.

This clonotype has only a few counts. J is TRBJ2-7 and V is TRBV11-2; unclear D gene. CDR1 and CDR2 (germline): SGHAT, FQNNGV. V was pared by 8 bases and J by 0 bases, with 14 bases between. The CDR3 consists of 14 residues. The DNA of the CDR3 is TGTGCCAGCGGAAGGACGGTGGCCTCCTACGAGCAGTACTTC. Translation: CASGRTVASYEQYF. Drawing the rest from reference TRBV11-2 and TRBJ2-7, the complete variable domain is EAGVAQSPRYKIIEKRQSVAFWCNPISGHATLYWYQQILGQGPKLLIQFQNNGVVDDSQLPKDRFSAERLKGVDSTLKIQPAKLEDSAVYLCASGRTVASYEQYFGPGTRLTVT.

The chain carries TRBV19 and TRBJ2-1, with TRBD2 identical over 10 bases. Germline CDR1 LNHDA, CDR2 SQIVND (reference sequence). This CDR3 has 16 residues. V shed 4 bases, J shed 8 bases, and the junction held 11 bases outside the gene matches. CDR3 coding DNA: TGTGCCAGTAGTACCGGGACTAGCGAACGGGGGGATGAGCAGTTCTTC. Translating gives CASSTGTSERGDEQFF.